Following are 16 T cell receptor beta chains from one sample sequenced in a study of shared clonotypes between healthy human individuals. Using immunoSEQ multiplex PCR, the repertoire was profiled, and TCRdb retains in-frame clones only, with some absent. Counted here are nearly 1 million clones, less than 85% occurring once; the ten biggest clones make up around 1.5%. Specimen: memory CD4+ T cells sorted from blood. Subset denoted: CD45RA-negative fraction. The receptor source for this set is a young man in good health.

The sample holds a few counts of this clone. The chain has TRBV30 and TRBJ2-7; D uncertain. The V end lost 0 bases, the J end lost 4 bases, and 7 bases lay between the germline ends. The CDR3 has 12 residues. Germline V lookup: CDR1 GTSNPN, CDR2 SVGIG (reference sequence). The CDR3 is CAWSVLKYEQYF. In DNA form, the CDR3 reads TGTGCCTGGAGTGTACTTAAGTACGAGCAGTACTTC.

The chain uses TRBV29-1 and TRBJ1-4, with D unclear. The length of the CDR3 is 14 residues. Trimming stripped 1 base from V and 0 bases from J, with 6 bases between. Germline CDR1 SQVTM, CDR2 ANQGSEA. CDR3 DNA sequence: TGCAGCGTTGAAGCGTCCTCAACTAATGAAAAACTGTTTTTT. Its protein product is CSVEASSTNEKLFF.

Of note for this clone: The sample holds other DNA sequences that translate to the same CDR3. The CDR3 spells CASSLGQGGYTF. As DNA, the CDR3 is TGCGCCAGCAGCTTAGGGCAGGGTGGCTACACCTTC. This chain joins TRBV5-1 and TRBJ1-2; tentative D call: TRBD1 (5 bases). The germline V and J ends were trimmed by 2 bases and 7 bases, with 9 bases remaining between them. Germline CDR1 SGHRS, CDR2 YFSETQ. This CDR3 contains 12 residues. The full variable domain, with the rest looked up from reference TRBV5-1 and TRBJ1-2, is KAGVTQTPRYLIKTRGQQVTLSCSPISGHRSVSWYQQTPGQGLQFLFEYFSETQRNKGNFPGRFSGRQFSNSRSEMNVSTLELGDSALYLCASSLGQGGYTFGSGTRLTVV.

V usage is TRBV15 and J usage is TRBJ1-2, with TRBD1 matching 9 bases. The CDR3 loop spans 16 amino acids. Per the germline V gene, CDR1 is LNHNV and CDR2 is YYDKDF (reference sequence). The V gene end was trimmed by 0 bases and the J gene end by 8 bases; junction bases not matched to a gene: 10. The DNA of the CDR3 is TGTGCCACCAGCAGAGATCGCCGACAGGGGGGCCGCGGCTACACCTTC. It specifies CATSRDRRQGGRGYTF.

The J gene is TRBJ2-7, the V gene TRBV18, with 7 bases lining up with TRBD2. The CDR3 totals 13 residues. V lost 4 bases to trimming and J lost 0 bases; unmatched junction nucleotides: 0. CDR1 KGHSH and CDR2 LQKENI come from the germline V gene. CDR3 residues: CASSREGSYEQYF. In DNA, the CDR3 is TGTGCCAGCTCACGGGAGGGCTCCTACGAGCAGTACTTC.

This chain links TRBV15 with TRBJ2-3, with 9 nucleotides matching TRBD2. The length of the CDR3 is 18 residues. Unmatched junction bases numbered 9, after V lost 0 bases and J lost 2 bases. Germline V CDR1 and CDR2: LNHNV, YYDKDF (reference sequence). The CDR3, as DNA: TGTGCCACCAGCAGAGATAGGCCGACTAGCGGATTCACAGATACGCAGTATTTT. Protein product: CATSRDRPTSGFTDTQYF. Full variable domain (remainder filled in from reference TRBV15 and TRBJ2-3): DAMVIQNPRYQVTQFGKPVTLSCSQTLNHNVMYWYQQKSSQAPKLLFHYYDKDFNNEADTPDNFQSRRPNTSFCFLDIRSPGLGDTAMYLCATSRDRPTSGFTDTQYFGPGTRLTVL.

This CDR3 reads CASGLVRTGDTDTQYF. The CDR3 DNA reads as TGTGCTAGTGGTTTGGTACGCACGGGAGACACAGATACGCAGTATTTT. The chain couples TRBV12-5 to TRBJ2-3, with D possibly matching TRBD2 (6 bases). Germline CDR1 is LGHNT and CDR2 is FRNRAP. The CDR3 is 16 residues long. Between the trimmed V and J ends, which lost 0 bases and 2 bases, there was a span of 12 bases.

The chain's CDR3 is CAWSSFVGTPYNEQFF. The DNA for the CDR3 is TGTGCCTGGAGTTCCTTCGTTGGGACACCCTACAATGAGCAGTTCTTC. The chain links TRBV30 to TRBJ2-1, with D tentatively TRBD1 (6 bases). The germline V gene has CDR1 GTSNPN and CDR2 SVGIG (reference sequence). V was clipped by 2 bases and J by 2 bases, with 16 bases between them. This CDR3 comprises 16 residues.

J is TRBJ2-5 and V is TRBV7-9; TRBD1 matches 9 bases. This CDR3 region has 16 residues. V shed 0 bases and J 3 bases; nucleotides not matched to a gene: 5. The germline V gene encodes CDR1 SEHNR and CDR2 FQNEAQ (reference sequence). CDR3 amino acids: CASSLARDRAKETQYF. For the CDR3, the DNA is TGTGCCAGCAGCTTAGCGAGGGACAGGGCCAAAGAGACCCAGTACTTC. The full variable domain, completed using reference TRBV7-9 and TRBJ2-5, is DTGVSQNPRHKITKRGQNVTFRCDPISEHNRLYWYRQTLGQGPEFLTYFQNEAQLEKSRLLSDRFSAERPKGSFSTLEIQRTEQGDSAMYLCASSLARDRAKETQYFGPGTRLLVL.

The chain links TRBV18 to TRBJ1-5, with TRBD1 matching 9 bases. The CDR3 covers 14 residues. Trimming took 2 bases from V and 5 from J; bases not matched to a gene: 1. Germline V gene sequence: CDR1 KGHSH, CDR2 LQKENI. The CDR3 reads CASSPRTGDQPQHF. As DNA, the CDR3 is TGTGCCAGCTCACCAAGGACAGGGGATCAGCCCCAGCATTTT.

V gene TRBV7-2 combines with J gene TRBJ2-1, with TRBD2 matching 10 bases. The V segment lost 5 bases and the J segment 8 bases; nucleotides outside the gene matches: 9. This CDR3 is built from 15 residues. The germline V gene has CDR1 SGHTA and CDR2 FQGNSA. CDR3: CASSPDSGGFDEQFF. The CDR3, as DNA: TGTGCCAGCAGCCCCGATAGCGGGGGGTTCGATGAGCAGTTCTTC.

The chain couples TRBV7-9 to TRBJ1-1; D ambiguous. Germline CDR1 and CDR2: SEHNR and FQNEAQ (reference sequence). The CDR3 has 14 residues. Trimming left V 1 base short and J 3 bases short, with 9 bases between. CDR3 sequence reads: CASSLGGLYTEAFF. The CDR3 DNA follows: TGTGCCAGCAGCTTAGGAGGACTGTACACTGAAGCTTTCTTT.

The DNA of the CDR3 is TGTGCCAGCAGCCCGGAGCCAGATGAGCAGTTCTTC. Translation: CASSPEPDEQFF. The genes are TRBV13 and TRBJ2-1; D not certain. The V gene lost 5 bases and the J gene lost 8 bases, with 10 bases spanning the gap. The CDR3 is 12 residues long. Germline V gene lookup returns CDR1 PRHDT and CDR2 FYEKMQ (reference sequence).

This chain uses TRBV7-6 with TRBJ2-3; possibly TRBD1 or TRBD2 for D (5 bases each). The CDR3 is 13 residues long. Trimming removed 3 bases at V and 2 bases at J, with 6 bases between. Germline-derived CDR1 and CDR2 are SGHVS and FNYEAQ. This CDR3 reads CASSLGDTDTQYF. The CDR3, as DNA: TGTGCCAGCAGCTTGGGGGACACAGATACGCAGTATTTT.

The chain employs TRBV6-5 and TRBJ2-7; D ambiguous. The CDR3 consists of 14 residues. Trimming removed 6 bases from V and 2 bases from J, with 14 bases in between. The V gene's germline CDR1 is MNHEY and CDR2 SVGAGI. This CDR3 is CASSPTAPPYEQYF. The CDR3 DNA reads as TGTGCCAGCAGCCCCACCGCTCCCCCCTACGAGCAGTACTTC.

The V call is TRBV28, the J call TRBJ2-7, with unresolved D. CDR1 MDHEN and CDR2 SYDVKM come from the germline V gene. CDR3 length: 13 amino acids. V lost 2 bases to trimming and J lost 2 bases, with 7 bases between them. The CDR3 DNA follows: TGTGCCAGCAGTTTAAACAGAGCCTACGAGCAGTACTTC. The encoded protein is CASSLNRAYEQYF. Variable domain in full (rest from reference TRBV28 and TRBJ2-7): DVKVTQSSRYLVKRTGEKVFLECVQDMDHENMFWYRQDPGLGLRLIYFSYDVKMKEKGDIPEGYSVSREKKERFSLILESASTNQTSMYLCASSLNRAYEQYFGPGTRLTVT.